The 29 T cell receptor beta chains below all came from one sample that was sequenced in a study of early stage breast cancer tumors. The method was immunoSEQ multiplex PCR; TCRdb's version includes in-frame clones alone and lacks a portion of them. The table has just over 70,000 clones, approximately 79% seen once. The sequenced material came from blood. These receptors were obtained from a person between 55 and 70 years old with breast cancer.

The rearrangement joins TRBV11-2 to TRBJ2-3; 9 positions agree with TRBD2. V shed 4 bases and J 0 bases; nucleotides not matched to a gene: 11. Germline CDR1 SGHAT, CDR2 FQNNGV. This CDR3 contains 18 residues. CDR3 nucleotides: TGTGCCAGCAGCTCCTGGACTAGCGCGGCCTCTAGCACAGATACGCAGTATTTT. It is translated as CASSSWTSAASSTDTQYF.

The chain uses TRBV9 and TRBJ2-2; D call uncertain. Germline CDR1 is SGDLS and CDR2 is YYNGEE. This CDR3 contains 16 residues. V lost 0 bases and J 5 bases, leaving 14 bases between the germline ends. The CDR3 DNA sequence: TGTGCCAGCAGCGTAGTAGGAGAGTGGGGTACCGGGGAGCTGTTTTTT. Residues: CASSVVGEWGTGELFF.

The V call is TRBV15, the J call TRBJ1-4; possibly TRBD1 for D (5 bases). The germline V gene has CDR1 LNHNV and CDR2 YYDKDF (reference sequence). Trimming pared 0 bases from V and 10 bases from J, leaving 15 bases between. The CDR3 is 15 residues long. CDR3 sequence: CATSRDLQGQGKLFF. The CDR3 DNA sequence: TGTGCCACCAGCAGAGATCTTCAGGGCCAGGGAAAACTGTTTTTT.

This clone was seen a handful of times. The V call is TRBV11-3, the J call TRBJ2-1; D may be TRBD2 (6 bases). This CDR3 has 14 amino acids. Germline CDR1 is SGHNT and CDR2 is YENEEA. V was clipped by 2 bases and J by 4 bases, with 9 bases between them. The CDR3 DNA is TGTGCCAGCAGCTTACGGGAGAGATACAATGAGCAGTTCTTC. This encodes CASSLRERYNEQFF.

The chain carries TRBV6-1 and TRBJ2-6; D remains unclear. There are 18 residues in the CDR3. Germline V lookup: CDR1 MNHNS, CDR2 SASEGT. V lost 0 bases, J lost 0 bases, and 12 bases lay in between. The CDR3 DNA reads as TGTGCCAGCAGTGAAGCGCTTGGCCTTAGCTCTGGGGCCAACGTCCTGACTTTC. Translating it yields CASSEALGLSSGANVLTF.

The CDR3 DNA reads as TGTGCCAGCAGACGGGTAGGGGGTAATCAAGAGACCCAGTACTTC. This translates into CASRRVGGNQETQYF. The chain joins TRBV7-9 to TRBJ2-5, with D tentatively TRBD1 (6 bases). Trimming cost V 6 bases and J 2 bases, with 16 bases left between them. Germline assignment: CDR1 SEHNR and CDR2 FQNEAQ (reference sequence). This CDR3 region has 15 residues.

This clone was seen once. The genes are TRBV9 and TRBJ1-1; no firm D call. CDR1 SGDLS and CDR2 YYNGEE come from the germline V gene. CDR3 length: 15 amino acids. V was clipped by 0 bases and J by 5 bases, with 14 bases between them. The CDR3 DNA reads as TGTGCCAGCAGCGTAGCGGCCTCGACGAGGACTGAAGCTTTCTTT. Translating it yields CASSVAASTRTEAFF. The whole variable domain, remainder taken from reference TRBV9 and TRBJ1-1, is DSGVTQTPKHLITATGQRVTLRCSPRSGDLSVYWYQQSLDQGLQFLIQYYNGEERAKGNILERFSAQQFPDLHSELNLSSLELGDSALYFCASSVAASTRTEAFFGQGTRLTVV.

The V gene is TRBV28, the J gene TRBJ2-7, with 10 bases lining up with TRBD1. The CDR3 covers 15 residues. The trim removed 5 bases at V and 0 bases at J, leaving 4 bases unmatched. Germline V gene sequence: CDR1 MDHEN, CDR2 SYDVKM. Written as DNA, the CDR3 is TGTGCCAGCAGTCGGACAGGGGGTCTCTCCTACGAGCAGTACTTC. It yields the protein CASSRTGGLSYEQYF.

This clone has more than one count but fewer than ten. The chain recombines TRBV29-1 with TRBJ2-7; D not certain. V dropped 4 bases and J dropped 2 bases, with 12 bases sitting between them. The V gene's germline CDR1 is SQVTM and CDR2 ANQGSEA. The CDR3 is 13 amino acids. The CDR3 sequence: CSVVGPGAYEQYF. The CDR3 nucleotides read TGCAGCGTTGTTGGTCCAGGTGCCTACGAGCAGTACTTC.

This clone was counted only a few times. J is TRBJ2-7 and V is TRBV6-1; D is unclear. CDR1 is MNHNS, CDR2 SASEGT, per germline. Trimming cost V 6 bases and J 7 bases, with 16 bases left between them. This CDR3 is 13 amino acids long. Here the CDR3 DNA reads TGTGCCAGCAGCAAAGAGGTAGCTCAAGAGCAGTACTTC. This gives the protein CASSKEVAQEQYF.

The V call is TRBV10-3, the J call TRBJ1-1, with D maybe TRBD1 (6 bases). This CDR3 has 13 residues. The germline V gene has CDR1 ENHRY and CDR2 SYGVKD. The ends were cut back, 11 bases at V and 0 bases at J, with 13 bases in the middle. The CDR3 here is CAVRDNMNTEAFF. Here the CDR3 DNA reads TGTGCCGTGAGGGACAACATGAACACTGAAGCTTTCTTT.

The V and J genes are TRBV11-2 and TRBJ2-5; tentatively, D is TRBD1 (5 bases). V lost 6 bases and J lost 0, with 8 bases in between. This CDR3 is 13 amino acids long. Per germline, CDR1 SGHAT and CDR2 FQNNGV. In DNA, the CDR3 is TGTGCCAGCAGACCCAGGGACCAAGAGACCCAGTACTTC. Translated: CASRPRDQETQYF.

This clone was counted once. At one end, the junction sequence differs from germline, possibly due to a read error. The rearrangement joins TRBV7-2 to TRBJ1-6; 9 nucleotides match TRBD1. CDR1 is SGHTA, CDR2 FQGNSA, per germline. The CDR3 loop spans 14 amino acids. CDR3 DNA sequence: TGTGCCAGCAGCTTAGGGGACAGGGCTTCAACCCTCCACTTT. Translating gives CASSLGDRASTLHF.

The gene calls are TRBV11-2 and TRBJ2-5; D remains ambiguous. With 2 bases removed from V and 3 bases from J, the gap between germline ends came to 4 bases. This CDR3 has 12 amino acids. Germline V lookup: CDR1 SGHAT, CDR2 FQNNGV. The CDR3 sequence is CASSLSEETQYF. The CDR3 DNA reads TGTGCCAGCAGCTTATCAGAAGAGACCCAGTACTTC. Based on the CDR3 plus reference TRBV11-2 and TRBJ2-5, the full variable domain is EAGVAQSPRYKIIEKRQSVAFWCNPISGHATLYWYQQILGQGPKLLIQFQNNGVVDDSQLPKDRFSAERLKGVDSTLKIQPAKLEDSAVYLCASSLSEETQYFGPGTRLLVL.

The table lists this clone with a few counts. The rearrangement joins TRBV19 to TRBJ1-5, with TRBD1 identical over 10 bases. The CDR3 totals 15 residues. V lost 4 bases and J lost 4; bases outside the gene matches: 4. Germline V gene sequence: CDR1 LNHDA, CDR2 SQIVND (reference sequence). DNA of the CDR3: TGTGCCAGTAGTACCCGGGACAGGGGTAATCAGCCCCAGCATTTT. Protein: CASSTRDRGNQPQHF. Using reference TRBV19 and TRBJ1-5 for the parts outside the CDR3, the full variable domain is DGGITQSPKYLFRKEGQNVTLSCEQNLNHDAMYWYRQDPGQGLRLIYYSQIVNDFQKGDIAEGYSVSREKKESFPLTVTSAQKNPTAFYLCASSTRDRGNQPQHFGDGTRLSIL.

The genes are TRBV5-6 and TRBJ2-3; D may be TRBD2 (5 bases). With 0 bases removed from V and 3 bases from J, the gap between germline ends came to 14 bases. CDR3 size: 16 residues. Germline assignment: CDR1 SGHDT and CDR2 YYEEEE. CDR3 coding DNA: TGTGCCAGCAGCTTGGAGGGTGGGAGACGGACAGATACGCAGTATTTT. Amino acid sequence: CASSLEGGRRTDTQYF. Full variable domain (rest looked up from reference TRBV5-6 and TRBJ2-3): DAGVTQSPTHLIKTRGQQVTLRCSPKSGHDTVSWYQQALGQGPQFIFQYYEEEERQRGNFPDRFSGHQFPNYSSELNVNALLLGDSALYLCASSLEGGRRTDTQYFGPGTRLTVL.

This clone was detected a few times. The V and J genes are TRBV6-5 and TRBJ1-2; D gene ambiguous. This CDR3 is 12 amino acids long. CDR1 is MNHEY and CDR2 is SVGAGI in the germline V gene. Trimming took 5 bases from V and 8 from J, leaving 12 bases between them. CDR3 sequence: CASSQAREGYTF. In DNA form, the CDR3 reads TGTGCCAGCAGTCAAGCTCGGGAGGGCTACACCTTC.

This rearrangement joins TRBV7-3 to TRBJ2-2; possibly TRBD2 for D (5 bases). This CDR3 comprises 13 residues. Germline values: CDR1 SGHTA, CDR2 FQGTGA. Trimming cost V 5 bases and J 3 bases, with 7 bases left between them. The CDR3 bases are TGTGCCAGCAGCACGGACTACACCGGGGAGCTGTTTTTT. This translates into CASSTDYTGELFF.

This clone was found a few times. The genes are TRBV30 and TRBJ2-4, with TRBD2 matching over 7 bases. The CDR3 is 13 amino acids. J was trimmed by 7 bases and V by 2 bases; bases with no gene match: 5. Germline CDR1 is GTSNPN and CDR2 is SVGIG (reference sequence). CDR3 coding DNA: TGTGCCTGGAGTAGGCGGGGGAGGAACATTCAGTACTTC. It yields the protein CAWSRRGRNIQYF.

J is TRBJ1-1 and V is TRBV4-1; D gene unclear. This CDR3 has 14 residues. Germline V lookup: CDR1 MGHRA, CDR2 YSYEKL. V lost 2 bases and J lost 0, with 7 bases in between. The CDR3 nucleotides read TGCGCCAGCAGCCAATGGGAGATGAACACTGAAGCTTTCTTT. This gives the protein CASSQWEMNTEAFF.

The chain links TRBV6-5 to TRBJ1-1; TRBD1 matches 8 bases. The trim removed 6 bases at V and 2 bases at J, leaving 8 bases unmatched. The CDR3 consists of 15 residues. Germline assignment: CDR1 MNHEY and CDR2 SVGAGI. This CDR3 reads CASRRTGTGNTEAFF. The DNA for the CDR3 is TGTGCCAGCAGGCGTACCGGGACAGGAAACACTGAAGCTTTCTTT.

J is TRBJ2-2 and V is TRBV11-3; 10 nucleotides match TRBD1. This CDR3 has 17 amino acids. The junction had 9 bases not matched to a gene; V was cut back by 5 bases and J by 3 bases. The germline CDR1 and CDR2 sequences are SGHNT and YENEEA. As DNA, the CDR3 is TGTGCCAGCAGCCAGCAAACCGGGACAGGGGACACCGGGGAGCTGTTTTTT. Translating it yields CASSQQTGTGDTGELFF.

This clone was seen once. J is TRBJ2-1 and V is TRBV5-1, with 8 bases lining up with TRBD2. The V and J ends lost 3 bases and 3 bases, in that order; junction bases with no gene match: 2. The V gene's germline CDR1 is SGHRS and CDR2 YFSETQ. CDR3 length equals 14 residues. The CDR3 DNA is TGCGCCAGCAGCTCCGGGACTAGCTACAATGAGCAGTTCTTC. This codes for CASSSGTSYNEQFF. The entire variable domain, with the rest obtained from reference TRBV5-1 and TRBJ2-1, is as follows: KAGVTQTPRYLIKTRGQQVTLSCSPISGHRSVSWYQQTPGQGLQFLFEYFSETQRNKGNFPGRFSGRQFSNSRSEMNVSTLELGDSALYLCASSSGTSYNEQFFGPGTRLTVL.

The rearrangement links TRBV7-9 to TRBJ2-2, with no clear D. This CDR3 has 13 residues. CDR1 and CDR2 (germline): SEHNR, FQNEAQ (reference sequence). Trimming took 2 bases from V and 6 from J, leaving 7 bases between them. The CDR3 loop is CASSLSIPGELFF. The CDR3, as DNA: TGTGCCAGCAGCTTATCCATACCCGGGGAGCTGTTTTTT.

The chain couples TRBV5-8 to TRBJ1-5; D remains ambiguous. This CDR3 comprises 17 residues. Trimming removed 0 bases from V and 1 base from J, with 14 bases in between. The V gene's germline CDR1 is SGHTS and CDR2 YDEGEE. CDR3 nucleotides: TGTGCCAGCAGCTTGGCTCTATTGGGTAGGAGCAATCAGCCCCAGCATTTT. Its translation: CASSLALLGRSNQPQHF.

This clone appeared a few times. The chain carries TRBV7-8 and TRBJ2-1, with TRBD2 identical over 12 bases. This CDR3 comprises 15 residues. In germline, CDR1 is SGHVS, CDR2 FQNEAQ. The trim removed 1 base at V and 6 bases at J, leaving 1 base unmatched. CDR3 amino acids: CASSLGTSGVNEQFF. The DNA of the CDR3 is TGTGCCAGCAGCTTAGGGACTAGCGGGGTCAATGAGCAGTTCTTC.

This rearrangement joins TRBV16 to TRBJ2-3; unclear D gene. The CDR3 consists of 11 residues. Germline CDR1 KGHSY, CDR2 FQNENV. V was cut by 4 bases and J by 3 bases, with 2 bases left in between. For the CDR3, the DNA is TGTGCCAGCAGCCTGACAGATACGCAGTATTTT. It yields the protein CASSLTDTQYF.

This clone was detected only a few times. V is TRBV5-6 and J is TRBJ1-5; a weak D match, TRBD1 (5 bases). The V end was cut by 2 bases, the J end by 3 bases, with 12 bases between. The CDR3 is made up of 15 amino acids. Looked up from germline, CDR1 is SGHDT and CDR2 is YYEEEE. This CDR3 reads CASSFGTVANQPQHF. CDR3 in DNA: TGTGCCAGCAGCTTCGGGACGGTGGCCAATCAGCCCCAGCATTTT.

The chain couples TRBV7-2 to TRBJ2-7; the match to TRBD1 covers 7 bases. Germline V gene lookup returns CDR1 SGHTA and CDR2 FQGNSA. Losses at the gene ends were 6 bases for V and 3 bases for J; bases not matched to a gene: 11. This CDR3 region has 15 residues. This chain's CDR3 is CASSYQGTVNYEQYF. CDR3 DNA sequence: TGTGCCAGCAGTTACCAAGGGACAGTTAACTACGAGCAGTACTTC. Combining the CDR3 with reference TRBV7-2 and TRBJ2-7 gives the whole variable domain GAGVSQSPSNKVTEKGKDVELRCDPISGHTALYWYRQSLGQGLEFLIYFQGNSAPDKSGLPSDRFSAERTGGSVSTLTIQRTQQEDSAVYLCASSYQGTVNYEQYFGPGTRLTVT.